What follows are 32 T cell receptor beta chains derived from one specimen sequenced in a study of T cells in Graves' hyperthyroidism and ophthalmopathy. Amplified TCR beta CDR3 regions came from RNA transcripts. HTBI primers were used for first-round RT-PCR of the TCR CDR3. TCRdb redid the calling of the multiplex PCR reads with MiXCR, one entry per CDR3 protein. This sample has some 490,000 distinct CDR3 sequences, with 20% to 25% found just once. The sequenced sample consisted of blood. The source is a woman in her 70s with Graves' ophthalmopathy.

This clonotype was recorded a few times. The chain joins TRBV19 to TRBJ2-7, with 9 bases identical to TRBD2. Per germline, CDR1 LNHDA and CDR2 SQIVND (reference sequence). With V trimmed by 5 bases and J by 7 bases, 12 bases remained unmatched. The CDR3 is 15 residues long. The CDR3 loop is CASSGGTSRPWEQYF. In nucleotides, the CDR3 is TGTGCCAGTAGTGGTGGGACTAGCAGACCGTGGGAGCAGTACTTC.

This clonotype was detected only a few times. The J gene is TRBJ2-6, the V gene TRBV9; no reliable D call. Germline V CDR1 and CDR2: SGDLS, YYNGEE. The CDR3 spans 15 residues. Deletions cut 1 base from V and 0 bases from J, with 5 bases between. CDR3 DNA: TGTGCCAGCAGCGTAATGAGCTCTGGGGCCAACGTCCTGACTTTC. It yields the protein CASSVMSSGANVLTF. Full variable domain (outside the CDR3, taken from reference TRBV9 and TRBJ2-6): DSGVTQTPKHLITATGQRVTLRCSPRSGDLSVYWYQQSLDQGLQFLIQYYNGEERAKGNILERFSAQQFPDLHSELNLSSLELGDSALYFCASSVMSSGANVLTFGAGSRLTVL.

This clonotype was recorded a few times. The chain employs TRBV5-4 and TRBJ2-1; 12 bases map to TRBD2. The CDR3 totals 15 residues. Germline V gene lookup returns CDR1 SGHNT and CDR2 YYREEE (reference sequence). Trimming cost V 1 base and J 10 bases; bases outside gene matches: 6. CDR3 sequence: CASSLRRLAGVEQFF. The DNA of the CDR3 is TGTGCCAGCAGCTTGAGGAGACTAGCGGGAGTGGAGCAGTTCTTC. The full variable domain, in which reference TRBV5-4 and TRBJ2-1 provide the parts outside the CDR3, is ETGVTQSPTHLIKTRGQQVTLRCSSQSGHNTVSWYQQALGQGPQFIFQYYREEENGRGNFPPRFSGLQFPNYSSELNVNALELDDSALYLCASSLRRLAGVEQFFGPGTRLTVL.

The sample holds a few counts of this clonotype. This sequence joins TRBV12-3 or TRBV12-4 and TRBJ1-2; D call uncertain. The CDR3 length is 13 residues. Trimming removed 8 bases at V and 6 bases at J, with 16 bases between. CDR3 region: CASVPGVPNGYTF. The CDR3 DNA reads TGTGCCAGCGTTCCGGGTGTACCGAATGGCTACACCTTC.

For the CDR3, the DNA is TGCGCCAGCAGCTGGACTCCCGGGACAGGGCCGACGGAGCTGTTTTTT. Amino acid sequence: CASSWTPGTGPTELFF. The chain carries TRBV5-1 and TRBJ2-2, with 9 bases fitting TRBD1. J gave up 10 bases and V 3 bases, and 13 bases lay outside the gene matches. This CDR3 contains 16 residues. Germline V gene data show CDR1 as SGHRS and CDR2 as YFSETQ.

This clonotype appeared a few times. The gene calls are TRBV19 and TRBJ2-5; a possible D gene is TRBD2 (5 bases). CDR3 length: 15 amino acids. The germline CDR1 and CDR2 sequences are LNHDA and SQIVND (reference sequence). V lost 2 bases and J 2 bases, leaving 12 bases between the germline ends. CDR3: CASSINLARQETQYF. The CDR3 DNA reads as TGTGCCAGTAGTATAAATCTAGCCAGACAAGAGACCCAGTACTTC.

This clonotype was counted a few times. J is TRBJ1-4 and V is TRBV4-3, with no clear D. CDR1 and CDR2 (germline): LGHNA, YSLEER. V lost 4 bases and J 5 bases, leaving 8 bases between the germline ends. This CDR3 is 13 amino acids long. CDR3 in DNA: TGCGCCAGCAGCCCTAACACAAATGAAAAACTGTTTTTT. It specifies CASSPNTNEKLFF.

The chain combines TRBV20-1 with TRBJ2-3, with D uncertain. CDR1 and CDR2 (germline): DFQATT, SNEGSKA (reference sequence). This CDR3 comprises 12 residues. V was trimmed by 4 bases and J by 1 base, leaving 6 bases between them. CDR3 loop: CSAISGTDTQYF. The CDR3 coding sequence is TGCAGTGCTATCAGCGGCACAGATACGCAGTATTTT.

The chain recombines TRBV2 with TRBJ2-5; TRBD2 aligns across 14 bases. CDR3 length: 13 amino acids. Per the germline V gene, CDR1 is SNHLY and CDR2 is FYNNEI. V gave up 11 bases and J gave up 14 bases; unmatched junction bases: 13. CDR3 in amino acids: CASQTSGRGPLYF. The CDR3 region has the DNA TGTGCCTCCCAGACTAGCGGGAGGGGGCCCCTCTACTTC.

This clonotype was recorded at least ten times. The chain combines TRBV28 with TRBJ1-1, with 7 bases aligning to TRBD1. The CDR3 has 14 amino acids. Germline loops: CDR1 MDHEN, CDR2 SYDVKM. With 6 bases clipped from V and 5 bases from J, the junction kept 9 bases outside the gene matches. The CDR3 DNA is TGTGCCAGCAGCTCGGTTGGCAGGGGGACTGAAGCTTTCTTT. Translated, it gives CASSSVGRGTEAFF.

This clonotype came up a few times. The CDR3 loop is CASSLTKTGHTEAFF. The DNA of the CDR3 is TGTGCCAGCTCACTCACAAAGACAGGGCACACTGAAGCTTTCTTT. The V call is TRBV18, the J call TRBJ1-1; 7 bases match TRBD1. The V gene's germline CDR1 is KGHSH and CDR2 LQKENI. V lost 4 bases, J lost 3 bases, and 8 bases stayed unmatched. This CDR3 is 15 amino acids long.

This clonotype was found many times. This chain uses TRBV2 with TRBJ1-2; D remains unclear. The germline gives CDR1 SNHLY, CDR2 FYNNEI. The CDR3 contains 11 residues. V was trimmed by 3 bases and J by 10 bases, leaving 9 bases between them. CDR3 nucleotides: TGTGCCAGCAGTGAGTTTGGGATCTACACCTTC. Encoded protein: CASSEFGIYTF. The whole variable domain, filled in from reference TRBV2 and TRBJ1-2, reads EPEVTQTPSHQVTQMGQEVILRCVPISNHLYFYWYRQILGQKVEFLVSFYNNEISEKSEIFDDQFSVERPDGSNFTLKIRSTKLEDSAMYFCASSEFGIYTFGSGTRLTVV.

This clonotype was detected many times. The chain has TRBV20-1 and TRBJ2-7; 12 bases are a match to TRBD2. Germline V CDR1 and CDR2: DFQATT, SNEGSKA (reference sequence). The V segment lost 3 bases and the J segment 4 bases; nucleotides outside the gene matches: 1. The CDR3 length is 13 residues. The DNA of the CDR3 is TGCAGTGCTAGGACTAGCGGGAGTTACGAGCAGTACTTC. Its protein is CSARTSGSYEQYF.

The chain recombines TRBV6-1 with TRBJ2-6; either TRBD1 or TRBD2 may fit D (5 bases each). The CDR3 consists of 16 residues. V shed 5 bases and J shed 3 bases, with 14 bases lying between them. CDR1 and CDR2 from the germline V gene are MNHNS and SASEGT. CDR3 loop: CASSQYHGGGANVLTF. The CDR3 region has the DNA TGTGCCAGCAGTCAATATCATGGGGGTGGGGCCAACGTCCTGACTTTC.

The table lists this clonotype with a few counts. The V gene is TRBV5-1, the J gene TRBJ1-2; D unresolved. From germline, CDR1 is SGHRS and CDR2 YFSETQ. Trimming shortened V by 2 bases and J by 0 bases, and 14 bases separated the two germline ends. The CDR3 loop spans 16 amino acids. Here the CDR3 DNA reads TGCGCCAGCAGCTTAGGTGGATTACCCGCTAACTATGGCTACACCTTC. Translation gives CASSLGGLPANYGYTF.

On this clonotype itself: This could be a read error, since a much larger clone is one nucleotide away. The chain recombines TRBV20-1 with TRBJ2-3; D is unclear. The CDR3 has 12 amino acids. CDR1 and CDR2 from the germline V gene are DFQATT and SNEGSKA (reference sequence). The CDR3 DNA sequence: TGCAGTGCTGGGCTCCGCACAGATACGCAGTGTTTT. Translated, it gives CSAGLRTDTQCF.

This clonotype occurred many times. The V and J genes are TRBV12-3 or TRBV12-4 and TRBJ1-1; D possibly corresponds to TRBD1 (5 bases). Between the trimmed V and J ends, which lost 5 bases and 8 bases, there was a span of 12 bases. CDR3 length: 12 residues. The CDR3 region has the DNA TGTGCCAGCAGTCCTCAGGGTGGGGAAGCTTTCTTT. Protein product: CASSPQGGEAFF.

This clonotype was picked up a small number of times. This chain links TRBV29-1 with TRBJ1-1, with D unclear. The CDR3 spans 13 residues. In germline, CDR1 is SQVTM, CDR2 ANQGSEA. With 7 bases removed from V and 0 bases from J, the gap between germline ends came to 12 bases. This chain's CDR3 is CSATLSLNTEAFF. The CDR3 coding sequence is TGCAGCGCGACCCTATCTCTGAACACTGAAGCTTTCTTT.

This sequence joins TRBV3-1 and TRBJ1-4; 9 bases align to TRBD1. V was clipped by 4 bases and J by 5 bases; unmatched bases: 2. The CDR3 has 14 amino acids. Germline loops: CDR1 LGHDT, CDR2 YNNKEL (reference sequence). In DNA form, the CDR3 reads TGTGCCAGCAGCCCAACAGGGGGCAATGAAAAACTGTTTTTT. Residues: CASSPTGGNEKLFF.

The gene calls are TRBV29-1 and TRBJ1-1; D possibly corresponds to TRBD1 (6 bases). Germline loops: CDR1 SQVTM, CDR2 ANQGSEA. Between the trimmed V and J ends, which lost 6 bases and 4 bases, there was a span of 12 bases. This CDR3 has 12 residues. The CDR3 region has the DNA TGCAGCGTGGGGGGAGGGGGCACTGAAGCTTTCTTT. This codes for CSVGGGGTEAFF.

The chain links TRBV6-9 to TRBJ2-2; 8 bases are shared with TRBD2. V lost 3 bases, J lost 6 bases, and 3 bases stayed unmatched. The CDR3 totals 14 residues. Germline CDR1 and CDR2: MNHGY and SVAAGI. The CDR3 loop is CASSYVGRAGELFF. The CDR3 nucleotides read TGTGCCAGCAGTTACGTCGGGAGGGCCGGGGAGCTGTTTTTT.

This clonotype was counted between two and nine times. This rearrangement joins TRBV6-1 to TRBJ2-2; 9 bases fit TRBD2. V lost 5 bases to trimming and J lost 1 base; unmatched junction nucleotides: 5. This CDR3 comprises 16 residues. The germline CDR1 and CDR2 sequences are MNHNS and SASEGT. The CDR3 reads CASSSLAGKNTGELFF. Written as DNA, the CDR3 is TGTGCCAGCAGTAGCCTAGCGGGGAAGAACACCGGGGAGCTGTTTTTT.

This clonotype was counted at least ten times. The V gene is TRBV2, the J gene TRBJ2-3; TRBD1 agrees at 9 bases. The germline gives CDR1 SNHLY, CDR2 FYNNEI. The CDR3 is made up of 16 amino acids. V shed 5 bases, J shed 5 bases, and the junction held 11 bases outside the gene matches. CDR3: CASSKVTGGMGDTQYF. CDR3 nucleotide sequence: TGTGCCAGCAGTAAGGTTACAGGGGGCATGGGAGATACGCAGTATTTT.

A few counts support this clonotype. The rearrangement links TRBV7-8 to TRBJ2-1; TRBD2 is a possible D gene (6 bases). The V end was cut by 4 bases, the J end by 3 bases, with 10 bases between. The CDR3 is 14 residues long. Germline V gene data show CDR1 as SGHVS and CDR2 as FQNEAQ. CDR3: CASSSRTNYNEQFF. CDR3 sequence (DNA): TGTGCCAGCAGCTCCCGGACTAACTACAATGAGCAGTTCTTC.

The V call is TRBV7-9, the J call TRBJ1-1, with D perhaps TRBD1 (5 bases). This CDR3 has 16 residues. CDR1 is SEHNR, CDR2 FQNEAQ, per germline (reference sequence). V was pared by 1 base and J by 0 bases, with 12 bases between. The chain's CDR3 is CASSLDSRGMNTEAFF. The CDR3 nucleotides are TGTGCCAGCAGCTTAGATTCAAGGGGAATGAACACTGAAGCTTTCTTT.

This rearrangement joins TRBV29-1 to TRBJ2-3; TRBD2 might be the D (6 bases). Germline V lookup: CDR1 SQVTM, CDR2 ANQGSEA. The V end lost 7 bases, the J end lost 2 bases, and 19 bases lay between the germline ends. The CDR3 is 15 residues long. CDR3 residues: CSAPSGSGFTDTQYF. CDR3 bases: TGCAGCGCGCCCTCGGGTAGCGGATTCACAGATACGCAGTATTTT.

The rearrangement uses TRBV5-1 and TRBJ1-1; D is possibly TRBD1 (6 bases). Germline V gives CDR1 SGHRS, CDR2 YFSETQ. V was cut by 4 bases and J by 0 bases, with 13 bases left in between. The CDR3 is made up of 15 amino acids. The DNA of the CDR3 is TGCGCCAGCAGCCAACCGACAGGCCTGAACACTGAAGCTTTCTTT. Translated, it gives CASSQPTGLNTEAFF.

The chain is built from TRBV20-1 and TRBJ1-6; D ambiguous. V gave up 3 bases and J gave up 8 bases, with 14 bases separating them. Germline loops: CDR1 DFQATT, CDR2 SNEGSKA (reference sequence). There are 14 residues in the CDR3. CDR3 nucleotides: TGCAGTGCTAGGGGTAAAGGGTGGGATTCACCCCTCCACTTT. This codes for CSARGKGWDSPLHF.

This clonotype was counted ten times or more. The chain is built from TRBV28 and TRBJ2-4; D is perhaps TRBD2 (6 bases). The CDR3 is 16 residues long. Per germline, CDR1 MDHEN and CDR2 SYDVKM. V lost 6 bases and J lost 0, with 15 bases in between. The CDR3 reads CASSTPGAGAKNIQYF. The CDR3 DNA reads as TGTGCCAGCAGCACCCCGGGAGCGGGAGCCAAAAACATTCAGTACTTC.

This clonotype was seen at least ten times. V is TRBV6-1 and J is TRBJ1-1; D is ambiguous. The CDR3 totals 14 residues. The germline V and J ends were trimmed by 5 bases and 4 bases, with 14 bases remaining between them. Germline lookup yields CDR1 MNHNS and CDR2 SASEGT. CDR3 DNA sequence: TGTGCCAGCAGTTTTCACCGCCGGGGCACTGAAGCTTTCTTT. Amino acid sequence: CASSFHRRGTEAFF.

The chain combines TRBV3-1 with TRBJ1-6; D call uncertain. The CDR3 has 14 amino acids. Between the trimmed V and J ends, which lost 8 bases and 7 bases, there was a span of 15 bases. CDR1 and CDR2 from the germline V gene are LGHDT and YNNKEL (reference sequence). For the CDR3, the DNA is TGTGCCAGCGCGACGCGGGTGCGAAATTCACCCCTCCACTTT. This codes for CASATRVRNSPLHF.

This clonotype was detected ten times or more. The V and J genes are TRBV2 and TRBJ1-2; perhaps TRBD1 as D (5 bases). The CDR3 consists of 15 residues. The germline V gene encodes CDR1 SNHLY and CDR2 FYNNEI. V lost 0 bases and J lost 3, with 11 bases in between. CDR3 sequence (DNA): TGTGCCAGCAGTGAAGCAAGTGACAGAGACTATGGCTACACCTTC. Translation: CASSEASDRDYGYTF.